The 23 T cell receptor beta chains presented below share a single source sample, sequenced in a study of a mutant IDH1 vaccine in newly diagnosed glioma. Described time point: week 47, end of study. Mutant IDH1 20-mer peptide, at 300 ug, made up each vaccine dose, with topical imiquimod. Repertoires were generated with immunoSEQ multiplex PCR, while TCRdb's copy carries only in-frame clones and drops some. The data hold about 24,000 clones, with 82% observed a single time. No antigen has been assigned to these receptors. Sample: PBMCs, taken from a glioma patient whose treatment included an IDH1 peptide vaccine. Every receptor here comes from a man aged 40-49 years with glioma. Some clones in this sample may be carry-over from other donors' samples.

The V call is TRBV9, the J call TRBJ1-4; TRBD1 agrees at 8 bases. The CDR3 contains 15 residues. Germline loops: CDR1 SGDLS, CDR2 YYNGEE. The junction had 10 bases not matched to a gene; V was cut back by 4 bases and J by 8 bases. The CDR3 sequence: CASSRFGQGVEKLFF. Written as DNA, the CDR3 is TGTGCCAGCAGCAGATTCGGACAGGGTGTAGAAAAACTGTTTTTT.

CDR3 residues: CASSDWQGSTEAFF. CDR3 in DNA: TGTGCCAGCAGTGATTGGCAGGGGTCCACTGAAGCTTTCTTT. The chain joins TRBV6-1 to TRBJ1-1, with D maybe TRBD1 (6 bases). Germline lookup yields CDR1 MNHNS and CDR2 SASEGT. V lost 3 bases to trimming and J lost 4 bases, with 12 bases between them. This CDR3 has 14 amino acids.

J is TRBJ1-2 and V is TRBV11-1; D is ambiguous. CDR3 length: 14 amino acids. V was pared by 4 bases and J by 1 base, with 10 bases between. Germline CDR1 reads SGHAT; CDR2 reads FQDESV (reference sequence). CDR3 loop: CASSSGGDNYGYTF. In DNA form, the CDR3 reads TGTGCCAGCAGCTCCGGAGGAGATAACTATGGCTACACCTTC.

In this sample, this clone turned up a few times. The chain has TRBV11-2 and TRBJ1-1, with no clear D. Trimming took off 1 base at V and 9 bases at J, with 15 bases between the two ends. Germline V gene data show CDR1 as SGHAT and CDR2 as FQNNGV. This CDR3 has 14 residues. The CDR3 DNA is TGTGCCAGCAGCTTAGGGCCAACGAGGACTCAAGCTTTCTTT. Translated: CASSLGPTRTQAFF.

The CDR3 nucleotides read TGTGCCAGCAGCTCGACAGGGTCGATGGGCTACACCTTC. Its protein product is CASSSTGSMGYTF. The J gene is TRBJ1-2, the V gene TRBV5-4; 7 positions match TRBD1. V gave up 3 bases and J gave up 8 bases; unmatched junction bases: 7. This CDR3 has 13 amino acids. Germline V gives CDR1 SGHNT, CDR2 YYREEE (reference sequence).

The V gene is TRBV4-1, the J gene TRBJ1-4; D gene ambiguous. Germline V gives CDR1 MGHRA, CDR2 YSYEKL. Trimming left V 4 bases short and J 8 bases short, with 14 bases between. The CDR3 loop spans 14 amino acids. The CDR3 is CASSPPASGEKLFF. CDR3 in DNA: TGCGCCAGCAGCCCCCCGGCGTCTGGCGAAAAACTGTTTTTT.

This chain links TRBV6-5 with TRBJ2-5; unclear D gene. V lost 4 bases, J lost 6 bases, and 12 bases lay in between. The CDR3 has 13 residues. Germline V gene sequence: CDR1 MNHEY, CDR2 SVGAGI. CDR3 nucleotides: TGTGCCAGCAGTTCGGGTCCCTCTAAGACCCAGTACTTC. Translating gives CASSSGPSKTQYF.

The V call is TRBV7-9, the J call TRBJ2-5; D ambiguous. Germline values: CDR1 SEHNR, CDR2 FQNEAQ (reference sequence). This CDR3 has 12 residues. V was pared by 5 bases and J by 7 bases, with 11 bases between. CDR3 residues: CASSPSVGTQYF. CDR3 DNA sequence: TGTGCCAGCAGCCCCTCTGTCGGGACCCAGTACTTC. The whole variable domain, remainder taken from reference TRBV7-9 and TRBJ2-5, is DTGVSQNPRHKITKRGQNVTFRCDPISEHNRLYWYRQTLGQGPEFLTYFQNEAQLEKSRLLSDRFSAERPKGSFSTLEIQRTEQGDSAMYLCASSPSVGTQYFGPGTRLLVL.

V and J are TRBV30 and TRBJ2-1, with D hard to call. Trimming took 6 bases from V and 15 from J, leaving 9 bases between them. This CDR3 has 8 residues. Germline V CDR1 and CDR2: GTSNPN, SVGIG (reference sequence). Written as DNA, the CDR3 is TGTGCCTGTTCTCTGGGGTTCTTC. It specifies CACSLGFF.

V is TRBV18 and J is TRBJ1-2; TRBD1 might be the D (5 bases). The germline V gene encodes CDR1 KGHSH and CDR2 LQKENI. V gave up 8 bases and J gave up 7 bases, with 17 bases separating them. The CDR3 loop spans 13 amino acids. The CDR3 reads CASARQLETGYTF. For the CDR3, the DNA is TGTGCCAGCGCTCGACAGTTGGAAACTGGCTACACCTTC.

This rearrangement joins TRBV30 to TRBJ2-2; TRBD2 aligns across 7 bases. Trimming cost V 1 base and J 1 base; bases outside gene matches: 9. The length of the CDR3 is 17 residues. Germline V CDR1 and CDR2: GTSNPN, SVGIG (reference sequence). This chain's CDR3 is CAWSEDGGSWNTGELFF. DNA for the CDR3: TGTGCCTGGAGTGAAGACGGGGGGAGTTGGAACACCGGGGAGCTGTTTTTT.

The CDR3, as DNA: TGTGCCAGCCCCCTGAGGACAGAGACCAATCAGCCCCAGCATTTT. It encodes CASPLRTETNQPQHF. The gene calls are TRBV25-1 and TRBJ1-5, with a weak D call TRBD1 (6 bases). In germline, CDR1 is MGHDK, CDR2 SYGVNS. V was cut by 8 bases and J by 3 bases, with 17 bases left in between. The CDR3 contains 15 residues.

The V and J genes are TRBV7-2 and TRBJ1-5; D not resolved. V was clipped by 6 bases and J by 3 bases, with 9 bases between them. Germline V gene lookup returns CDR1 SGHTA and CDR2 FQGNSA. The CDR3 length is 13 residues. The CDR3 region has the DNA TGTGCCAGCAGTACAGATCTCAATCAGCCCCAGCATTTT. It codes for CASSTDLNQPQHF.

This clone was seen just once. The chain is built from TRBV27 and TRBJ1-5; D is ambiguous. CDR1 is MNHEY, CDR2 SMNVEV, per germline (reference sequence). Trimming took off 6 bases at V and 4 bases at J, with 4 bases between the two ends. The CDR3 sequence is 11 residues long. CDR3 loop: CASSLNQPQHF. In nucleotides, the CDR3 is TGTGCCAGCAGCCTAAATCAGCCCCAGCATTTT.

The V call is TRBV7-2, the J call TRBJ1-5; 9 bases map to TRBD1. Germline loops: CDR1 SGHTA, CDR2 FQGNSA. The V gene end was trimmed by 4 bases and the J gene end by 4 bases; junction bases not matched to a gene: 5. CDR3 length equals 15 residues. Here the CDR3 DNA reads TGTGCCAGCAGCTCGGGACAGGGCCGGAATCAGCCCCAGCATTTT. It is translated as CASSSGQGRNQPQHF.

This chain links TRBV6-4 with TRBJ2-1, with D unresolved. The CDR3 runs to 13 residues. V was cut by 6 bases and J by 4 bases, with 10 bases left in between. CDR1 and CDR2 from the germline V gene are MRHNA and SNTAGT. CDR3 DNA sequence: TGTGCCAGCAGCACCGACGATTACAATGAGCAGTTCTTC. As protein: CASSTDDYNEQFF.

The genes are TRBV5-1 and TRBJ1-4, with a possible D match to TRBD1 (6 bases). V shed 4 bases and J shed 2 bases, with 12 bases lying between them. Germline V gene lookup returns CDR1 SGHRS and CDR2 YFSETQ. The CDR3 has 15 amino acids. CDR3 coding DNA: TGCGCCAGCAGCGACACAGGGCCTACTAATGAAAAACTGTTTTTT. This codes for CASSDTGPTNEKLFF.

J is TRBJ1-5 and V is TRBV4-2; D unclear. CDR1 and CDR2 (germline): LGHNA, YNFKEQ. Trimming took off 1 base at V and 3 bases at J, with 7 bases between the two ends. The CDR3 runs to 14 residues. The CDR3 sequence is CASSQGQTNQPQHF. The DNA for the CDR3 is TGTGCCAGCAGCCAAGGACAAACCAATCAGCCCCAGCATTTT.

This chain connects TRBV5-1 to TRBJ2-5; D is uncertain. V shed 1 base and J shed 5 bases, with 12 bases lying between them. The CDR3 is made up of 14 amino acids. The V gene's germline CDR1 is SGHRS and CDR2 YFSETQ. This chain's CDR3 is CASSLNYLGETQYF. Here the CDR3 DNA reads TGCGCCAGCAGCTTGAACTACCTGGGGGAGACCCAGTACTTC.

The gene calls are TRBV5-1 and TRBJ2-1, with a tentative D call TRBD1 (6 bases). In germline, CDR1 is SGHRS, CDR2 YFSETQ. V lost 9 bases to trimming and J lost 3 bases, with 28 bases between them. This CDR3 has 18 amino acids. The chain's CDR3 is CATSPAGAHMGLYNEQFF. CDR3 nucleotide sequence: TGCGCCACCTCGCCGGCAGGGGCCCACATGGGGCTCTACAATGAGCAGTTCTTC.

CDR3 sequence: CATSRKIGTETQYF. CDR3 DNA: TGTGCCACCAGCAGAAAAATAGGGACGGAGACCCAGTACTTC. The chain recombines TRBV15 with TRBJ2-5; the D gene could be TRBD1 or TRBD2 (5 bases each). The ends were cut back, 2 bases at V and 5 bases at J, with 12 bases in the middle. The CDR3 extends over 14 amino acids. Germline-derived CDR1 and CDR2 are LNHNV and YYDKDF (reference sequence).

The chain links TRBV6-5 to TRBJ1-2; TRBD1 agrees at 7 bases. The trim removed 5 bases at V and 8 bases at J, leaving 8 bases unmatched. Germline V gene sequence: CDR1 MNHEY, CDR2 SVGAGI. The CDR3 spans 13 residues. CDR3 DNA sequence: TGTGCCAGCAGTAATACAGGGGATCACGGCTACACCTTC. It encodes CASSNTGDHGYTF.

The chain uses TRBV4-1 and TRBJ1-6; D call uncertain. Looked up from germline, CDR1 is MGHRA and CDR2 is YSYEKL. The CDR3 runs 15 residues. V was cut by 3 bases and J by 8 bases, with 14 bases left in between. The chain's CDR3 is CASSHLTGGDSPLHF. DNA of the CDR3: TGCGCCAGCAGCCATTTGACCGGTGGGGATTCACCCCTCCACTTT.